This T cell receptor beta chain was observed in a study of blood T cell repertoires in COVID-19. Germline loops: CDR1 SEHNR, CDR2 FQNEAQ (reference sequence). The CDR3 contains 16 residues. J was trimmed by 0 bases and V by 5 bases; bases with no gene match: 6. Produced via immunoSEQ multiplex PCR; TCRdb's table is partial and in-frame only. Of tens of thousands of clones listed, more than 75% were seen once; the top ten hold about 17%. The sequenced material came from peripheral blood. The origin of this receptor is a man aged 35 to 55 with COVID-19, enrolled during active disease. The chain couples TRBV7-9 to TRBJ1-3, with 8 bases identical to TRBD1. CDR3 loop: CASSPRQGSSGNTIYF. CDR3 bases: TGTGCCAGCAGCCCGAGACAGGGGTCCTCTGGAAACACCATATATTTT.